Listed below are T cell receptor beta chains from one sample, sequenced in a study of cytomegalovirus exposure and HLA in healthy donors. Sequenced by immunoSEQ multiplex PCR; TCRdb stores in-frame clones only, minus some. The sample lists under 150,000 clones, about 80% occurring once. The sequencing input was PBMCs. The receptors derive from a girl between 2 and 10 years old in good health and CMV-seronegative. Each CDR3 is given with its conserved first and last residue. D genes are given only for firm matches. A row's size may be missing; if present it is once, few, many or a size class.

abundance,v_gene,d_gene,j_gene,CDR3nt,CDR3aa
NA,TRBV6-5,NA,TRBJ1-5,TGTGCCAGCAGAACAGGGACGGTCAATCAGCCCCAGCATTTT,CASRTGTVNQPQHF
NA,TRBV11-3,NA,TRBJ1-1,TGTGCCAGCAGCTCTACCAGGGACACTGAAGCTTTCTTT,CASSSTRDTEAFF
NA,TRBV30,TRBD1,TRBJ2-1,TGTGCCTGGTCAACCGGGACAGGGGGATTCGAGGAGCAGTTCTTC,CAWSTGTGGFEEQFF
NA,TRBV11-2,NA,TRBJ2-4,TGTGCCAGCAGCTTATCTCGAGCCCCGATTCAGTACTTC,CASSLSRAPIQYF
NA,TRBV6-6,NA,TRBJ2-4,TGTGCCAGCAGCCAGGACAGTTTGGCCAAAAACATTCAGTACTTC,CASSQDSLAKNIQYF
once,TRBV30,TRBD1,TRBJ2-7,TGTGCCTGGTCCTCCGGGACAGGCGGCTACGAGCAGTACTTC,CAWSSGTGGYEQYF
once,TRBV27,NA,TRBJ2-7,TGTGCCAGCAGTTCCACCTACTCCTACGAGCAGTACTTC,CASSSTYSYEQYF
NA,TRBV28,TRBD2,TRBJ2-1,TGTGCCAGCAGGACTAGCGGGAGGGTTGAGCAGTTCTTC,CASRTSGRVEQFF
NA,TRBV7-6,TRBD1,TRBJ1-3,TGTGCCAGCAGCGGACAGGGGACGGCTGGAAACACCATATATTTT,CASSGQGTAGNTIYF
NA,TRBV6-5,NA,TRBJ2-1,TGTGCCACTGCCCACCGGACGGGGGACAATGAGCAGTTCTTC,CATAHRTGDNEQFF
few,TRBV2,NA,TRBJ2-1,TGTGCCAGCAGTGCGTTGGGGAGCTCCTACAATGAGCAGTTCTTC,CASSALGSSYNEQFF
NA,TRBV29-1,NA,TRBJ2-1,TGCAGCGCCGCCGAGGGTGCAAATGAGCAGTTCTTC,CSAAEGANEQFF
NA,TRBV7-3,NA,TRBJ2-7,TGTGCCAGCAGCTCCGCAACAGGGTCCGAGCAGTACTTC,CASSSATGSEQYF
NA,TRBV27,NA,TRBJ2-7,TGTGCCAGCAGTTTCCAGGGCACCTCCTACGAGCAGTACTTC,CASSFQGTSYEQYF
NA,TRBV6-4,NA,TRBJ2-3,TGTGCCAGCAGTGACTCATACACAGATACGCAGTATTTT,CASSDSYTDTQYF
NA,TRBV4-3,NA,TRBJ1-3,TGCGCCAGCAGCCTCCACTTCGGGACATACTCTGGAAACACCATATATTTT,CASSLHFGTYSGNTIYF
NA,TRBV5-1,TRBD1,TRBJ2-7,TGCGCCAGCAGCTTGGTTGGACAGGGGGGCGAGCAGTACTTC,CASSLVGQGGEQYF
NA,TRBV2,TRBD2,TRBJ2-5,TGTGCCAGCGCCCCAGCTTGGGGACTAGGTCAAGAGACCCAGTACTTC,CASAPAWGLGQETQYF
few,TRBV28,NA,TRBJ1-4,TGTGCCAGCAGGTGGAGCCCTAATGAAAAACTGTTTTTT,CASRWSPNEKLFF
NA,TRBV18,NA,TRBJ2-5,TGTGCCAGCTCACCCGCCGGGATCCAGGAGACCCAGTACTTC,CASSPAGIQETQYF
NA,TRBV11-2,TRBD1,TRBJ1-3,TGTGCCAGCAGCTTATGGGACAGCGGGCCCGCTGGAAACACCATATATTTT,CASSLWDSGPAGNTIYF
NA,TRBV7-3,TRBD1,TRBJ2-1,TGTGCCAGCAGCCCTACAGGGACAGGTGACAATGAGCAGTTCTTC,CASSPTGTGDNEQFF
NA,TRBV2,NA,TRBJ2-1,TGTGCCAGCACGGCTAGGGGCGATGAGCAGTTCTTC,CASTARGDEQFF
NA,TRBV5-4,TRBD1,TRBJ1-1,TGTGCCAGCAGCTTACGGACAGGGAGGAGCACTGAAGCTTTCTTT,CASSLRTGRSTEAFF
NA,TRBV2,NA,TRBJ1-1,TGTGCCAGCAGTGAAGGTGGGAAAAGGGAGGACACTGAAGCTTTCTTT,CASSEGGKREDTEAFF
NA,TRBV19,NA,TRBJ1-1,TGTGCCAGTAGTGCCTGGGAGGGGAACACTGAAGCTTTCTTT,CASSAWEGNTEAFF